Given below is one T cell receptor beta chain in context. Its antigen is undetermined. The CDR3 loop spans 13 amino acids. Trimming took off 0 bases at V and 10 bases at J, with 13 bases between the two ends. Germline V lookup: CDR1 SGHDT, CDR2 YYEEEE. Sequenced by immunoSEQ multiplex PCR; TCRdb stores in-frame clones only, minus some. The table records under 200,000 clones, approximately 92% of them present only once. The data originate from a study of T cell responses to AZD1222 COVID-19 vaccine. Regarding the study as a whole: The study found Spike-specific TCR breadth and depth rose after two AZD1222 doses. Females outnumbered males among donors, who were mostly white British; clonal diversity was possibly underestimated.

This chain joins TRBV5-6 and TRBJ1-2; possible D gene TRBD1, 5 bases. The source material was peripheral blood, sampled 28 days after the second dose of the MenACWY control vaccine. This TCR was sampled from an adult who received the MenACWY meningococcal vaccine as a control. The CDR3 coding sequence is TGTGCCAGCAGCTTGGTGGTAGGGGAAGACTACACCTTC. This translates into CASSLVVGEDYTF. The variable domain in full, with the rest retrieved from reference TRBV5-6 and TRBJ1-2, is DAGVTQSPTHLIKTRGQQVTLRCSPKSGHDTVSWYQQALGQGPQFIFQYYEEEERQRGNFPDRFSGHQFPNYSSELNVNALLLGDSALYLCASSLVVGEDYTFGSGTRLTVV.